This T cell receptor beta chain was sequenced for a study of CD8+ T cells in alopecia areata. V gave up 5 bases and J gave up 2 bases; unmatched junction bases: 2. CDR1 is LNHDA, CDR2 SQIVND, per germline (reference sequence). There are 14 residues in the CDR3. TCR sequencing used cDNA made by reverse transcription of extracted RNA. Produced via immunoSEQ multiplex PCR; TCRdb's table is partial and in-frame only. The table records around 70,000 clones, 25% to 30% of them present only once. This clone appeared a few times. Treatment given: oral pan-JAK inhibitor, 5-10 mg twice daily. J is TRBJ1-5 and V is TRBV19; 8 positions agree with TRBD1. Sequenced here: CD8+ T cells sorted from blood, sampled at week 4, from a patient treated with tofacitinib. This TCR was sampled from a human donor with alopecia areata. CDR3 sequence: CASSDRGGNQPQHF. In DNA, the CDR3 is TGTGCCAGTAGTGACAGGGGCGGCAATCAGCCCCAGCATTTT.